These T cell receptor beta chains were read from a single sample in a study of CD8 T cells in ankylosing spondylitis. TCRdb re-analysed the 5' RACE reads in MiXCR, keeping a single row per CDR3 protein. The repertoire holds under 250,000 distinct CDR3 sequences, with approximately 8% as singletons. Input material: blood, either unsorted or a sorted T cell fraction (not recorded which). The receptors here all came from a female donor with ankylosing spondylitis or in good health (not recorded which). CDR3s include the opening cysteine and the closing phenylalanine or tryptophan. A D gene is named only where the DNA matches it firmly. The size field is filled for only some rows; it gives once, few, many or a size class.

cdr3_nt	cdr3_aa	d_call	clone_size	v_call	j_call
TGTGCCAGCAGCCTCGGACTAGCAGACACAGATACGCAGTATTTT	CASSLGLADTDTQYF	TRBD2	many	TRBV3-1	TRBJ2-3
TGTGCCAGCAGCTTAAGGGAACCCTGGTCCCCCTATGGCTACACCTTC	CASSLREPWSPYGYTF	.	many	TRBV7-9	TRBJ1-2
TGTGCCAGCAGCCGGGGGGGTTACGAGCAGTACTTC	CASSRGGYEQYF	TRBD2	many	TRBV7-6	TRBJ2-7
TGTGCCAGCAGTCCTGGGCTTCCGGGTGGCAACGTCCTGACTTTC	CASSPGLPGGNVLTF	.	many	TRBV3-1	TRBJ2-6
TGTGCCAGCAGACAGGGTGTCTACGAGCAGTACTTC	CASRQGVYEQYF	.	.	TRBV6-5	TRBJ2-7
TGTGCCAGCCAGGGACACGCAGATACGCAGTATTTT	CASQGHADTQYF	.	many	TRBV2	TRBJ2-3
TGTGCCAGCAGAGCCGGGAGAGAGACCCAGTACTTC	CASRAGRETQYF	.	many	TRBV6-4	TRBJ2-5
TGTGCCAGCAGTTACCTCGGGTGGGATGAGCAGTTCTTC	CASSYLGWDEQFF	.	.	TRBV6-2/TRBV6-3	TRBJ2-1
TGTGCCAGCAGCTTAGTCTTACAGGCTAATTCACCCCTCCACTTT	CASSLVLQANSPLHF	.	many	TRBV7-8	TRBJ1-6
TGTGCCGGTCGGATTACTTTGAACACTGAAGCTTTCTTT	CAGRITLNTEAFF	.	many	TRBV2	TRBJ1-1
TGTGCCCTATCGACGGAGAACACTGAAGCTTTCTTT	CALSTENTEAFF	.	many	TRBV7-9	TRBJ1-1
TGCAGTATTGACAGGGCGAACACTGAAGCTTTCTTT	CSIDRANTEAFF	TRBD1	many	TRBV20-1	TRBJ1-1
TGTGCCATCCGAGCTAGCCAGGGCAATGAGCAGTTCTTC	CAIRASQGNEQFF	.	many	TRBV10-3	TRBJ2-1
TGTGCCAGCAGCGTAGACACAGGGCCGTACAATGAGCAGTTCTTC	CASSVDTGPYNEQFF	.	many	TRBV9	TRBJ2-1
TGTGCCAGCAGCAACAGGGGCTACCCTTCGGGTTACAATGAGCAGTTCTTC	CASSNRGYPSGYNEQFF	TRBD1	many	TRBV6-2/TRBV6-3	TRBJ2-1
TGTGCCAGCAGCTTCCCCCCAAGCGGGAGGGCGGTCGTTGAGCAGTTCTTC	CASSFPPSGRAVVEQFF	TRBD2	few	TRBV13	TRBJ2-1
TGTGCCACCAAGTTAGAGGCCGGGGAGCTGTTTTTT	CATKLEAGELFF	.	many	TRBV6-2/TRBV6-3	TRBJ2-2
TGTGCCAGCAGCTTAGATGCGGGGTTCTACGAGCAGTACTTC	CASSLDAGFYEQYF	.	few	TRBV7-2	TRBJ2-7
TGCAGTGCTCGAACCCCCTCCAGCGGTAGTTACAATGAGCAGTTCTTC	CSARTPSSGSYNEQFF	.	many	TRBV20-1	TRBJ2-1
TGTGCCAGCGCTGGAGGGAGGAGTTACGAGCAGTACTTC	CASAGGRSYEQYF	.	few	TRBV7-9	TRBJ2-7
TGTGCCAGCAGTTTTTCTAGCGGCTACAATGAGCAGTTCTTC	CASSFSSGYNEQFF	TRBD2	many	TRBV27	TRBJ2-1
TGCAGCGTTGACCAAGGACTAGCGACGCACAATGAGCAGTTCTTC	CSVDQGLATHNEQFF	TRBD2	.	TRBV29-1	TRBJ2-1
TGTGCCAGCAGTTACTCGACGACCCTGGACAAGCTGAACACTGAAGCTTTCTTT	CASSYSTTLDKLNTEAFF	.	many	TRBV6-2/TRBV6-3	TRBJ1-1
TGTGCCAGCAGCTCCCCAGCGGGAGCGACCTACGAGCAGTACTTC	CASSSPAGATYEQYF	TRBD2	many	TRBV6-2/TRBV6-3	TRBJ2-7
TGCAGTGCTAGAGACGCTAGACAGGGTGGAGAGACCCAGTACTTC	CSARDARQGGETQYF	TRBD1	many	TRBV20-1	TRBJ2-5
TGTGCCAGCAGTTTATCACAGGGTCTTGGCTACACCTTC	CASSLSQGLGYTF	.	many	TRBV12-3/TRBV12-4	TRBJ1-2
TGTGCCAGCGCTACGGGAGAGGCAGATACGCAGTATTTT	CASATGEADTQYF	.	many	TRBV7-6	TRBJ2-3
TGCAGCGTGGACAATAGGCGCGGGGGTTTAGGCGAAGCTTTCTTT	CSVDNRRGGLGEAFF	.	.	TRBV29-1	TRBJ1-1
TGTGCCAGCAGTCTTAATCTAGGGGGTCAGCCCCAGCATTTT	CASSLNLGGQPQHF	.	many	TRBV12-3/TRBV12-4	TRBJ1-5
TGTGCCAGCAGTTTCAGACAGACTGAAGCTTTCTTT	CASSFRQTEAFF	.	many	TRBV6-6	TRBJ1-1
TGTGCCAGCAGTTTATCAGGGGACATAGGAGATTCACCCCTCCACTTT	CASSLSGDIGDSPLHF	.	many	TRBV12-3/TRBV12-4	TRBJ1-6
TGTGCCAGCAGCCCCCGGACAGTAGCGAACACCGGGGAGCTGTTTTTT	CASSPRTVANTGELFF	.	.	TRBV7-2	TRBJ2-2
TGTGCCAGCAGTTACTCTTCCGTAGGTCAGCCCCAGCATTTT	CASSYSSVGQPQHF	.	.	TRBV6-2/TRBV6-3	TRBJ1-5
TGTGCCAGCAGTTTATCGCCCTACTCTCAGCCCCAGCATTTT	CASSLSPYSQPQHF	.	many	TRBV28	TRBJ1-5
TGTGCCAGCAGCTTAGTAGGGACAGGGGAAAGTGGTGAAGCTTTCTTT	CASSLVGTGESGEAFF	TRBD1	few	TRBV7-4	TRBJ1-1
TGTGCCAGCATCTTCACTATAACCAACACTGAAGCTTTCTTT	CASIFTITNTEAFF	.	many	TRBV6-1	TRBJ1-1
TGTGCCAGCAGCCAAGAGTGGCTAGCGGGAGGAGAGCAGTTCTTC	CASSQEWLAGGEQFF	TRBD2	many	TRBV3-1	TRBJ2-1
TGTGCCAGCAGTCCCGCGGGACTATCCGCCTACAATGAGCAGTTCTTC	CASSPAGLSAYNEQFF	TRBD2	.	TRBV12-3/TRBV12-4	TRBJ2-1
TGTGCCAGCAGCGGCCGGACAGGGGGCTCGATGGACATTCAGTACTTC	CASSGRTGGSMDIQYF	TRBD1	few	TRBV5-5	TRBJ2-4
TGTGCCAGCAGGCCAACAGGGGATAATCAGCCCCAGCATTTT	CASRPTGDNQPQHF	TRBD1	.	TRBV12-3/TRBV12-4	TRBJ1-5
TGTGCCAGCAGCTCCCGAGCTGATGAGCAGTTCTTC	CASSSRADEQFF	.	many	TRBV11-2	TRBJ2-1
TGTGCCAGCAGCTCGGTCGGGGGTGAGCAGTTCTTC	CASSSVGGEQFF	.	.	TRBV7-9	TRBJ2-1
TGTGCCAGCAGCGGGGGGGGACATGGCCTCTACGAGCAGTACTTC	CASSGGGHGLYEQYF	TRBD2	.	TRBV28	TRBJ2-7
TGCGCCAGCAGCCAGGACATAAGTGCGGATGAAGCTTTCTTT	CASSQDISADEAFF	.	many	TRBV4-3	TRBJ1-1
TGTGCCAGCAGCTTCAAGCCCGGGAGGTACAATGAGCAGTTCTTC	CASSFKPGRYNEQFF	TRBD2	few	TRBV7-9	TRBJ2-1
TGCGCCAGCAGCCAAGATGGTAGGGCAGGGGGCTTATATGAGCAGTTCTTC	CASSQDGRAGGLYEQFF	TRBD1	many	TRBV4-3	TRBJ2-1
TGTGCCAGCAGTTTTGGTCTAGCGGGAACCGGGGAGCTGTTTTTT	CASSFGLAGTGELFF	TRBD2	many	TRBV12-3/TRBV12-4	TRBJ2-2
TGTGCCAGCAGCCTCGGGACTAGCGGATACACCGGGGAGCTGTTTTTT	CASSLGTSGYTGELFF	TRBD2	.	TRBV7-9	TRBJ2-2
TGCGCCAGCAGCCAAGGTTGGCGGGAGTGGAATGAGCAGTTCTTC	CASSQGWREWNEQFF	TRBD2	many	TRBV4-3	TRBJ2-1
TGTGCCAGCAGCTACTCTCTGGGACTAGCGGACACAGATACGCAGTATTTT	CASSYSLGLADTDTQYF	TRBD2	many	TRBV28	TRBJ2-3